The 3 T cell receptor beta chains presented below share a single source sample, sequenced in a study of cytomegalovirus exposure and HLA in healthy donors. PCR involved 60 Vbeta and 13 Jbeta primers. Measured with immunoSEQ multiplex PCR; TCRdb has only the in-frame clones, and not every one. The data show roughly 220,000 clones, 65% to 85% seen once. Sequenced: PBMCs. These receptor sequences come from a man aged 30-40 years in good health and CMV-seronegative.

The V call is TRBV7-2, the J call TRBJ2-5; D might be TRBD1 (6 bases). The CDR3 length is 18 residues. The ends were cut back, 5 bases at V and 5 bases at J, with 27 bases in the middle. Per germline, CDR1 SGHTA and CDR2 FQGNSA. The CDR3 loop reads CASSILGGYERIRETQYF. CDR3 nucleotides: TGTGCCAGCAGCATTTTAGGGGGATATGAGCGTATTCGGGAGACCCAGTACTTC. The full variable domain, completed using reference TRBV7-2 and TRBJ2-5, is GAGVSQSPSNKVTEKGKDVELRCDPISGHTALYWYRQSLGQGLEFLIYFQGNSAPDKSGLPSDRFSAERTGGSVSTLTIQRTQQEDSAVYLCASSILGGYERIRETQYFGPGTRLLVL.

This sequence joins TRBV29-1 and TRBJ2-1, with TRBD2 matching 7 bases. The germline CDR1 and CDR2 sequences are SQVTM and ANQGSEA. Trimming at V came to 1 base and at J to 5 bases, leaving 11 bases not matched to a gene. This CDR3 contains 16 residues. CDR3 bases: TGCAGCGTTGAAGGAGGTTGGGGGGGTGGGGACAATGAGCAGTTCTTC. It is translated as CSVEGGWGGGDNEQFF.

The chain recombines TRBV29-1 with TRBJ1-2; D is unresolved. The V end was cut by 3 bases, the J end by 8 bases, with 10 bases between. CDR1 is SQVTM, CDR2 ANQGSEA, per germline. This CDR3 has 11 residues. The CDR3 nucleotides are TGCAGCGTTGACTCCAGGAACGGCTACACCTTC. It yields the protein CSVDSRNGYTF. Supplemented by reference TRBV29-1 and TRBJ1-2, the full variable domain reads SAVISQKPSRDICQRGTSLTIQCQVDSQVTMMFWYRQQPGQSLTLIATANQGSEATYESGFVIDKFPISRPNLTFSTLTVSNMSPEDSSIYLCSVDSRNGYTFGSGTRLTVV.